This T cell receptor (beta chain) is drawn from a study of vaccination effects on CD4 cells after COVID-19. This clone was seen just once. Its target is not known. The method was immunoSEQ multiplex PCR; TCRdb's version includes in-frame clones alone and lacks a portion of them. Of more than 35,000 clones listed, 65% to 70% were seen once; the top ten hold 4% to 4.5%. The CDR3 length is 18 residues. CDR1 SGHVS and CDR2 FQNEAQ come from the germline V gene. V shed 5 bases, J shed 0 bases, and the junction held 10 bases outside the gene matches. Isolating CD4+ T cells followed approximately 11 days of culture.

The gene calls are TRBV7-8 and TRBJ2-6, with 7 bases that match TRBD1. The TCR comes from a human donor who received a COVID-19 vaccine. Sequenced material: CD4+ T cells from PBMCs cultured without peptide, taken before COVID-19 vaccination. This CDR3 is CASSLRTGTPSGANVLTF. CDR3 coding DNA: TGTGCCAGCAGCCTAAGGACAGGAACACCCTCTGGGGCCAACGTCCTGACTTTC.